Listed here are 29 T cell receptor beta chains from one sample, sequenced in a study of human T cells and chemical hapten exposure (dated by TCRdb to the early 2020s). Libraries were made using RACE. Sequencing was performed on a NextSeq 500. TCRdb reanalyzed the raw reads on its own, using fastp at Q25 for trimming and MiXCR for clone calling, and kept in-frame beta chains. Rows with one shared CDR3 protein collapse into an entry with the most common genes and DNA. The sample yields tens of thousands of distinct CDR3 sequences; about 10% were counted once. Together, the top ten hold approximately 2% of the sample. This sample's time point label indicates: patch test 1, 2 weeks after DPC sensitization. The sample's treatment or condition, from its label and the paper: therapeutic diphenylcyclopropenone sensitization with weekly scalp DPC. Unfractionated whole blood was collected in Tempus Blood RNA tubes, and total RNA was extracted from that blood.

The sample was whole blood, taken in connection with sensitization to the hapten diphenylcyclopropenone (DPC). Receptors originate from a woman aged 40 to 50 with alopecia areata. Some clones in this sample may be carry-over from other donors' samples.

The chain employs TRBV20-1 and TRBJ2-1; 10 positions agree with TRBD2. The CDR3 length is 16 residues. CDR1 and CDR2 from the germline V gene are DFQATT and SNEGSKA (reference sequence). V shed 6 bases and J 10 bases; nucleotides not matched to a gene: 18. The CDR3 sequence: CSATVAGGLSVGEQFF. The CDR3 DNA follows: TGCAGTGCCACAGTAGCGGGAGGCCTCTCAGTCGGCGAGCAGTTCTTC.

The chain couples TRBV28 to TRBJ1-2; D gene unclear. CDR1 and CDR2 (germline): MDHEN, SYDVKM. This CDR3 contains 12 residues. V lost 2 bases, J lost 2 bases, and 3 bases lay in between. This CDR3 is CASSLSNYGYTF. CDR3 nucleotide sequence: TGTGCCAGCAGTTTAAGCAACTATGGCTACACCTTC.

This clonotype was seen a handful of times. This rearrangement joins TRBV6-5 to TRBJ2-2, with a possible D match to TRBD1 (6 bases). V lost 4 bases, J lost 5 bases, and 11 bases lay in between. CDR1 MNHEY and CDR2 SVGAGI come from the germline V gene. This CDR3 region has 14 residues. The CDR3 DNA sequence: TGTGCCAGCAGTTCCCTTACAGGGACCGGGGAGCTGTTTTTT. Translating gives CASSSLTGTGELFF.

The rearrangement uses TRBV21-1 and TRBJ2-7; the table's D gene call, TRBD1, was not cross checked with the DNA. TRBV21-1 is tagged as a pseudogene. This CDR3 is built from 14 residues. CDR3 loop: CASIPGEDCYEQYF. CDR3 in DNA: TGTGCCAGCATCCCGGGGGAGGACTGCTACGAGCAGTACTTC.

The chain is built from TRBV29-1 and TRBJ2-1; a possible D gene is TRBD2 (6 bases). Trimming cost V 5 bases and J 6 bases, with 14 bases left between them. Germline lookup yields CDR1 SQVTM and CDR2 ANQGSEA. CDR3 length equals 13 residues. CDR3 sequence (DNA): TGCAGCGTTCCCCTGGGGGGAGGCAATGAGCAGTTCTTC. Translated: CSVPLGGGNEQFF.

The J gene is TRBJ2-1, the V gene TRBV5-1; maybe TRBD1 (5 bases). V lost 0 bases and J lost 2, with 6 bases in between. Germline assignment: CDR1 SGHRS and CDR2 YFSETQ. This CDR3 region has 14 residues. CDR3 sequence reads: CASSLEGTYNEQFF. The CDR3 DNA reads as TGCGCCAGCAGCTTGGAGGGGACCTACAATGAGCAGTTCTTC.

This clonotype was counted at least ten times. V gene TRBV9 combines with J gene TRBJ2-2, with D possibly matching TRBD1 (5 bases). The CDR3 consists of 16 residues. Trimming left V 0 bases short and J 1 base short, with 10 bases between. Germline V gene data show CDR1 as SGDLS and CDR2 as YYNGEE. DNA of the CDR3: TGTGCCAGCAGCGTAGGCCAGGGCCGGAACACCGGGGAGCTGTTTTTT. It specifies CASSVGQGRNTGELFF. The full variable domain, in which reference TRBV9 and TRBJ2-2 provide the parts outside the CDR3, is DSGVTQTPKHLITATGQRVTLRCSPRSGDLSVYWYQQSLDQGLQFLIQYYNGEERAKGNILERFSAQQFPDLHSELNLSSLELGDSALYFCASSVGQGRNTGELFFGEGSRLTVL.

In its sample, this clonotype was seen many times. The chain carries TRBV10-2 and TRBJ1-5, with 7 nucleotides matching TRBD1. The CDR3 consists of 15 residues. V lost 6 bases, J lost 5 bases, and 10 bases stayed unmatched. The germline gives CDR1 WSHSY, CDR2 SAAADI. Here the CDR3 DNA reads TGCGCCAGCAGCAAGACAGGGAGGGGCGATCAGCCCCAGCATTTT. Amino acid sequence: CASSKTGRGDQPQHF.

CDR3 sequence reads: CSVGGPNQPQHF. CDR3 bases: TGCAGCGTGGGCGGCCCAAATCAGCCCCAGCATTTT. V usage is TRBV29-1 and J usage is TRBJ1-5; no clear D gene. There are 12 residues in the CDR3. CDR1 is SQVTM, CDR2 ANQGSEA, per germline. Trimming took off 6 bases at V and 4 bases at J, with 10 bases between the two ends.

This clonotype was found many times. This rearrangement joins TRBV18 to TRBJ1-1; D is perhaps TRBD1 (6 bases). Germline CDR1 KGHSH, CDR2 LQKENI. V gave up 3 bases and J gave up 3 bases, with 11 bases separating them. This CDR3 has 14 amino acids. The CDR3 sequence: CASSPGGRDTEAFF. The DNA of the CDR3 is TGTGCCAGCTCACCCGGGGGCAGGGACACTGAAGCTTTCTTT.

The chain recombines TRBV11-2 with TRBJ2-3; D possibly uses TRBD1 or TRBD2 (5 bases each). This CDR3 has 16 residues. The V and J ends lost 4 bases and 5 bases respectively, with 19 bases between them. CDR1 is SGHAT, CDR2 FQNNGV, per germline. CDR3 sequence reads: CASSSFGHPRGDTQYF. CDR3 bases: TGTGCCAGCAGCTCCTTTGGACACCCTCGGGGAGATACGCAGTATTTT.

This clonotype has just a few counts. J is TRBJ1-4 and V is TRBV29-1; D not certain. V was clipped by 3 bases and J by 6 bases, with 8 bases between them. The V gene's germline CDR1 is SQVTM and CDR2 ANQGSEA. The length of the CDR3 is 12 residues. CDR3 sequence reads: CSVDFGYEKLFF. CDR3 bases: TGCAGCGTTGATTTTGGGTATGAAAAACTGTTTTTT.

This clonotype showed up just a few times. The J gene is TRBJ2-7, the V gene TRBV12-3 or TRBV12-4, with TRBD2 identical over 8 bases. The J segment lost 5 bases and the V segment lost 4 bases, leaving 7 bases of the junction unmatched. CDR3 size: 14 residues. The CDR3 nucleotides read TGTGCCAGCAGTTACCTCCGGGAGGGTGACGAGCAGTACTTC. As protein: CASSYLREGDEQYF.

This clonotype has just a few counts. The V and J genes are TRBV4-2 and TRBJ2-7; D possibly corresponds to TRBD2 (5 bases). This CDR3 contains 16 residues. In germline, CDR1 is LGHNA, CDR2 YNFKEQ. Trimming shortened V by 4 bases and J by 0 bases, and 16 bases separated the two germline ends. The CDR3 reads CASSPRDAGPSYEQYF. The CDR3, as DNA: TGTGCCAGCAGCCCGAGGGATGCGGGTCCCTCCTACGAGCAGTACTTC.

This clonotype was found many times. This rearrangement joins TRBV28 to TRBJ2-1, with 8 positions matching TRBD2. The ends lost 0 bases at V and 4 bases at J; junction bases unmatched: 2. The CDR3 has 15 amino acids. Germline CDR1 MDHEN, CDR2 SYDVKM. CDR3: CASSLWRGVYNEQFF. The CDR3 DNA is TGTGCCAGCAGTTTATGGCGGGGGGTTTACAATGAGCAGTTCTTC.

Many counts were recorded for this clonotype. The CDR3 coding sequence is TGTGCCAGCAGCTTACAAGTTTTGGGGATGGCTTTCTTT. Translated: CASSLQVLGMAFF. The chain has TRBV11-2 and TRBJ1-1, with no clear D. CDR3 length: 13 residues. Germline loops: CDR1 SGHAT, CDR2 FQNNGV. Trimming took 2 bases from V and 11 from J, leaving 15 bases between them.

The V call is TRBV6-1, the J call TRBJ2-3, with D perhaps being TRBD1 or TRBD2 (5 bases each). The CDR3 has 17 amino acids. Germline CDR1 reads MNHNS; CDR2 reads SASEGT. V was cut by 5 bases and J by 3 bases, with 21 bases left in between. For the CDR3, the DNA is TGTGCCAGCAGTCAACCGGGTGGGGGTTCCTTTACAGATACGCAGTATTTT. Encoded protein: CASSQPGGGSFTDTQYF.

This clonotype was counted between two and nine times. The CDR3 DNA sequence: TGTGCCAGCAGTTCCGGGACAGGAGTGTACAATGAGCAGTTCTTC. The encoded protein is CASSSGTGVYNEQFF. The chain recombines TRBV12-3 or TRBV12-4 with TRBJ2-1; TRBD1 matches 8 bases. Trimming removed 4 bases from V and 4 bases from J; junction bases left unmatched: 6. CDR3 length: 15 residues.

This clonotype showed up just a few times. The rearrangement uses TRBV4-1 and TRBJ2-6; 7 bases map to TRBD1. The length of the CDR3 is 19 residues. V shed 5 bases, J shed 2 bases, and the junction held 15 bases outside the gene matches. Germline CDR1 MGHRA, CDR2 YSYEKL. The CDR3 protein is CASSMGPRQGTAGANVLTF. CDR3 bases: TGCGCCAGCAGCATGGGACCGAGACAGGGCACAGCTGGGGCCAACGTCCTGACTTTC.

The V and J genes are TRBV25-1 and TRBJ1-6; D may be TRBD1 (6 bases). The CDR3 is made up of 13 amino acids. The V end was cut by 1 base, the J end by 14 bases, with 12 bases between. The germline CDR1 and CDR2 sequences are MGHDK and SYGVNS. CDR3 protein: CASSEWLGATLHF. Here the CDR3 DNA reads TGTGCCAGCAGTGAATGGTTGGGGGCAACCCTCCACTTT.

The rearrangement uses TRBV5-1 and TRBJ1-1, with 7 bases lining up with TRBD1. This CDR3 is built from 13 residues. Per the germline V gene, CDR1 is SGHRS and CDR2 is YFSETQ. V dropped 4 bases and J dropped 11; count of bases not matched to a gene: 11. This chain's CDR3 is CASSPGQPPGAFF. The DNA for the CDR3 is TGCGCCAGCAGCCCGGGACAGCCTCCGGGGGCTTTCTTT.

This clonotype showed up many times. V gene TRBV20-1 combines with J gene TRBJ1-5; unclear D gene. Germline V gene sequence: CDR1 DFQATT, CDR2 SNEGSKA (reference sequence). The CDR3 consists of 12 residues. Trimming pared 4 bases from V and 4 bases from J, leaving 8 bases between. CDR3 nucleotides: TGCAGTGCTATTTTTGGGAATCAGCCCCAGCATTTT. It codes for CSAIFGNQPQHF.

This clonotype was found a few times. CDR3 DNA sequence: TGTGCCAGCAGTTACCCTACGACAGGCCCCGGGGAGCTGTTTTTT. Amino acids: CASSYPTTGPGELFF. The chain is built from TRBV6-2 or TRBV6-3 and TRBJ2-2, with a tentative D call TRBD1 (6 bases). Germline assignment: CDR1 MNHEY and CDR2 SVGEGT. The CDR3 covers 15 residues. The V and J ends lost 2 bases and 6 bases respectively, with 13 bases between them.

The table lists this clonotype with a few counts. The V and J genes are TRBV28 and TRBJ1-5, with D uncertain. The CDR3 sequence is 12 residues long. Germline V gene lookup returns CDR1 MDHEN and CDR2 SYDVKM. Between the trimmed V and J ends, which lost 5 bases and 8 bases, there was a span of 10 bases. DNA for the CDR3: TGTGCCAGCAGTCCGTCACTGGAGCCCCAGCATTTT. This encodes CASSPSLEPQHF.

The V and J genes are TRBV6-5 and TRBJ2-5; 8 nucleotides align to TRBD2. CDR3 length equals 15 residues. Looked up from germline, CDR1 is MNHEY and CDR2 is SVGAGI. Trimming removed 2 bases from V and 5 bases from J; junction bases left unmatched: 7. The CDR3 loop is CASSYARGGRETQYF. Here the CDR3 DNA reads TGTGCCAGCAGTTACGCCCGGGGGGGAAGGGAGACCCAGTACTTC.

This clonotype came up many times. The chain joins TRBV29-1 to TRBJ1-6, with TRBD1 identical over 9 bases. CDR1 is SQVTM, CDR2 ANQGSEA, per germline. The CDR3 runs 13 residues. J lost 10 bases, V lost 5 bases, and 6 bases had no gene match. The CDR3 loop reads CSVTGGAGSPLHF. CDR3 DNA: TGCAGCGTTACAGGGGGCGCGGGGTCACCCCTCCACTTT.

This clonotype has a handful of counts. The V gene is TRBV28, the J gene TRBJ1-2; D is uncertain. The CDR3 spans 14 residues. Between the trimmed V and J ends, which lost 8 bases and 4 bases, there was a span of 17 bases. The germline CDR1 and CDR2 sequences are MDHEN and SYDVKM. CDR3 loop: CASRPGGTPYGYTF. DNA of the CDR3: TGTGCCAGCCGACCGGGAGGAACTCCCTATGGCTACACCTTC.

The chain joins TRBV7-9 to TRBJ2-7; 7 bases are a match to TRBD1. The CDR3 is 12 residues long. V was clipped by 5 bases and J by 7 bases; unmatched bases: 5. Germline CDR1 is SEHNR and CDR2 is FQNEAQ (reference sequence). For the CDR3, the DNA is TGTGCCAGCAGCACAGGGGTCTGGGAGCAGTACTTC. Its translation is CASSTGVWEQYF.

This clonotype was found many times. The chain recombines TRBV6-1 with TRBJ2-7, with D possibly TRBD1 on 6 matching bases. Per germline, CDR1 MNHNS and CDR2 SASEGT. CDR3 length: 15 residues. Trimming took 0 bases from V and 0 from J, leaving 9 bases between them. CDR3 nucleotide sequence: TGTGCCAGCAGTGAAGCCTGGGACATCTCCTACGAGCAGTACTTC. Its translation is CASSEAWDISYEQYF.